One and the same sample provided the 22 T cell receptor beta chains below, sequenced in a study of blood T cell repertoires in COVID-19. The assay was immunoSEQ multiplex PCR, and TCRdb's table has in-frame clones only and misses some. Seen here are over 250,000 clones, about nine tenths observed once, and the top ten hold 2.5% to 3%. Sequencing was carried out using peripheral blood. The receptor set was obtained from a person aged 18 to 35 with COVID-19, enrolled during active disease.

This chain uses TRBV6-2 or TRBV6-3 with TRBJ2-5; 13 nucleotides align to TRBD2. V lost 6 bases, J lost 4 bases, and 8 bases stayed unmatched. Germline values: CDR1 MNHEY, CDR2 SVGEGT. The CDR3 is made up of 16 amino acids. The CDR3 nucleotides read TGTGCCAGCAGCCTCAGACTAGCGGGAGGTGCAGAGACCCAGTACTTC. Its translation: CASSLRLAGGAETQYF.

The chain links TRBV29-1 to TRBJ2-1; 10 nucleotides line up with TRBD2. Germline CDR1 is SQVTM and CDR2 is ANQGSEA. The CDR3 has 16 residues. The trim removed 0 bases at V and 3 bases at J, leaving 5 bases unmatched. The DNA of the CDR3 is TGCAGCGTTGAAGAGTGGACTAGCGGCATCTACAATGAGCAGTTCTTC. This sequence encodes CSVEEWTSGIYNEQFF.

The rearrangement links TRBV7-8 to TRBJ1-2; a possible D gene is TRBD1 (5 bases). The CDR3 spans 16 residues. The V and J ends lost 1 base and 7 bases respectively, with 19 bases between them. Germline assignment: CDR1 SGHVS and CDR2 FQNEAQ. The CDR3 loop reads CASSLGEMGGRAGYTF. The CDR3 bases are TGTGCCAGCAGCTTAGGGGAAATGGGGGGACGTGCTGGCTACACCTTC.

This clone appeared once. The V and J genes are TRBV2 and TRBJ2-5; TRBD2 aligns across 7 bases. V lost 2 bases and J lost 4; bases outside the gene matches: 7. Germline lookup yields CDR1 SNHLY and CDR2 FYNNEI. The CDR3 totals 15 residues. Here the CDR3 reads CASSESEASGETQYF. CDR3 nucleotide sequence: TGTGCCAGCAGTGAAAGTGAGGCTAGCGGAGAGACCCAGTACTTC. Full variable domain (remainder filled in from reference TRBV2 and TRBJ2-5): EPEVTQTPSHQVTQMGQEVILRCVPISNHLYFYWYRQILGQKVEFLVSFYNNEISEKSEIFDDQFSVERPDGSNFTLKIRSTKLEDSAMYFCASSESEASGETQYFGPGTRLLVL.

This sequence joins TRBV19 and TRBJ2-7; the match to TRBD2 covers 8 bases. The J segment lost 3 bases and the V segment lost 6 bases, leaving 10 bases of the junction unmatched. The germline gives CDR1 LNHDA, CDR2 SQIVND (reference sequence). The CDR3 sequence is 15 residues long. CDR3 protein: CASRKTSGDFYEQYF. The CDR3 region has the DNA TGTGCCAGTAGGAAAACTAGCGGCGACTTCTACGAGCAGTACTTC. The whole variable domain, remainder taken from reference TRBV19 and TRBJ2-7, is DGGITQSPKYLFRKEGQNVTLSCEQNLNHDAMYWYRQDPGQGLRLIYYSQIVNDFQKGDIAEGYSVSREKKESFPLTVTSAQKNPTAFYLCASRKTSGDFYEQYFGPGTRLTVT.

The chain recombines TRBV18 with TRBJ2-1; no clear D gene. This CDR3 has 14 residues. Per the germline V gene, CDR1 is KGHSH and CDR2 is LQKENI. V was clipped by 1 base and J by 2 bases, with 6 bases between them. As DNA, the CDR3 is TGTGCCAGCTCACCACTCTCGGCCTACAATGAGCAGTTCTTC. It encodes CASSPLSAYNEQFF.

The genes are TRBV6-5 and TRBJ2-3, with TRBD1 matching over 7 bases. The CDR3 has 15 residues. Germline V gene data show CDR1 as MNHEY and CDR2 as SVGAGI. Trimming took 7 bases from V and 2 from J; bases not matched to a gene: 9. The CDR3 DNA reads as TGTGCCAGCACCCCGGGACAGTTCCACACAGATACGCAGTATTTT. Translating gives CASTPGQFHTDTQYF.

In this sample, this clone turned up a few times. In nucleotides, the CDR3 is TGTGCCATCAGTGATTTCGGCAATGAGCAGTTCTTC. It is translated as CAISDFGNEQFF. The rearrangement links TRBV10-3 to TRBJ2-1; the D is unclear. V lost 3 bases and J lost 6, with 6 bases in between. Looked up from germline, CDR1 is ENHRY and CDR2 is SYGVKD. The CDR3 is 12 residues long.

The CDR3 spells CASSQVFGRHEQFF. In DNA form, the CDR3 reads TGCGCCAGCAGCCAAGTTTTCGGCAGGCATGAGCAGTTCTTC. The rearrangement joins TRBV4-1 to TRBJ2-1; the D is unclear. The length of the CDR3 is 14 residues. V was trimmed by 1 base and J by 8 bases, leaving 12 bases between them. CDR1 is MGHRA, CDR2 YSYEKL, per germline.

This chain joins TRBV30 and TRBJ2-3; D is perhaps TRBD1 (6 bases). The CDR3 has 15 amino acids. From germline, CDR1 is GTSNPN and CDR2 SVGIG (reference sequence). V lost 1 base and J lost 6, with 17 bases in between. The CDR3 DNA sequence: TGTGCCTGGAGTGAGGGACACTCCGGTCGTGATACGCAGTATTTT. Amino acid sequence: CAWSEGHSGRDTQYF.

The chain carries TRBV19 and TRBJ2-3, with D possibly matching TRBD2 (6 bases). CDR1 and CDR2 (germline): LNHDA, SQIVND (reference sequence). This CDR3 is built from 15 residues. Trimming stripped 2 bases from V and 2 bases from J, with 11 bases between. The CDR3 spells CASSISGFSTDTQYF. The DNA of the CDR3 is TGTGCCAGTAGTATAAGCGGGTTCTCCACAGATACGCAGTATTTT.

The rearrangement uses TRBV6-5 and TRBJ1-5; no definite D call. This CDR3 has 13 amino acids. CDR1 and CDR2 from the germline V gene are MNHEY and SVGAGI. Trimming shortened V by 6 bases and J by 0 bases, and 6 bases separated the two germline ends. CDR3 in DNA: TGTGCCAGCAGACAGCATAGCAATCAGCCCCAGCATTTT. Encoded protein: CASRQHSNQPQHF.

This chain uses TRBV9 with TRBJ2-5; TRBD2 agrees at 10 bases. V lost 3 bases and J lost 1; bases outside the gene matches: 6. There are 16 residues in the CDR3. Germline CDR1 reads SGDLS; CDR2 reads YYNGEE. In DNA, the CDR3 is TGTGCCAGCAGCGAGCGTAGCGGGAGGCCCCAAGAGACCCAGTACTTC. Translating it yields CASSERSGRPQETQYF. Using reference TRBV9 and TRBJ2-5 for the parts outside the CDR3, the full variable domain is DSGVTQTPKHLITATGQRVTLRCSPRSGDLSVYWYQQSLDQGLQFLIQYYNGEERAKGNILERFSAQQFPDLHSELNLSSLELGDSALYFCASSERSGRPQETQYFGPGTRLLVL.

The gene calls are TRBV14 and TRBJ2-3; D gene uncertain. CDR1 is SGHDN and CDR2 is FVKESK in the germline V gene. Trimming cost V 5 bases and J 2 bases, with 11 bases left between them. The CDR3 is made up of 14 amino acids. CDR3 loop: CASSSSFNTDTQYF. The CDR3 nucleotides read TGTGCCAGCAGCAGCTCCTTTAACACAGATACGCAGTATTTT.

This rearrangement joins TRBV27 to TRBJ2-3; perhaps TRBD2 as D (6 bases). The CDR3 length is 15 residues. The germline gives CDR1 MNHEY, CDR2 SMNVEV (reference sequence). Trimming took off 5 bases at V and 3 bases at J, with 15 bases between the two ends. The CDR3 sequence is CASSPAGIGTDTQYF. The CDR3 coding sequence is TGTGCCAGCAGTCCTGCGGGAATTGGAACAGATACGCAGTATTTT.

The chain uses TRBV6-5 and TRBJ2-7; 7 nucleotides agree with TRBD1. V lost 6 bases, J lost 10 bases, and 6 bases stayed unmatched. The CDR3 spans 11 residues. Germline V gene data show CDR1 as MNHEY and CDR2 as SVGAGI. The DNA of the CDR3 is TGTGCCAGCAGCCGAGACAGGGTACAGTACTTC. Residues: CASSRDRVQYF.

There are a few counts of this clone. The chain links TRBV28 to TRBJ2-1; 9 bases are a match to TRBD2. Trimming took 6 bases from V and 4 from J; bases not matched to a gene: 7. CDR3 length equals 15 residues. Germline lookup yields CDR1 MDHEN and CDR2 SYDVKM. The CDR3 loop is CASRDGLALYNEQFF. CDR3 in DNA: TGTGCCAGCAGAGACGGACTAGCGTTGTACAATGAGCAGTTCTTC.

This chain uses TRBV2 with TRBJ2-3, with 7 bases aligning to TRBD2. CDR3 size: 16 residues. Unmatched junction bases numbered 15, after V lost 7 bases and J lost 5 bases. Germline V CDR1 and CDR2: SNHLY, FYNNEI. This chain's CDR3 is CASKKAGLADVDTQYF. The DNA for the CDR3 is TGTGCCAGCAAAAAAGCGGGACTCGCTGACGTAGATACGCAGTATTTT.

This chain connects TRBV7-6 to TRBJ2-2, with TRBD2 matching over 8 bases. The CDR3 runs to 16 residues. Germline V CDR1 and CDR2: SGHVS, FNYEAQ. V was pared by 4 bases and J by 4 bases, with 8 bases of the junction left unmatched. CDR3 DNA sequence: TGTGCCAGCAGCTCGCCCAGCGGGACTAGCACCGGGGAGCTGTTTTTT. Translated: CASSSPSGTSTGELFF.

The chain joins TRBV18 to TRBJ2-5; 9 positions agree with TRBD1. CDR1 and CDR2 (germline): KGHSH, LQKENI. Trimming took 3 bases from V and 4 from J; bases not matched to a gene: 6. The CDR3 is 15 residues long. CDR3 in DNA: TGTGCCAGCTCACCGCCTGACAGGGGGGGAGAGACCCAGTACTTC. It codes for CASSPPDRGGETQYF.

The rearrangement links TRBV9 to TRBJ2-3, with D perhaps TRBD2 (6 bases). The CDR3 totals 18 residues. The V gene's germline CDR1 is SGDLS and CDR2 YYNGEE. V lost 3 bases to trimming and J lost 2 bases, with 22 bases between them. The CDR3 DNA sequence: TGTGCCAGCAGCGGACACCCGCCGGGGGAGGTAATCACAGATACGCAGTATTTT. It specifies CASSGHPPGEVITDTQYF.

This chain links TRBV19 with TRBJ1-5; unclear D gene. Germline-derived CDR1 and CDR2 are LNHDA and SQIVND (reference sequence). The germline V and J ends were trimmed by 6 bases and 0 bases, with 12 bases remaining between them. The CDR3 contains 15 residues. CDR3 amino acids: CASSTTSGSNQPQHF. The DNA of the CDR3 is TGTGCCAGTAGCACAACCTCGGGTAGCAATCAGCCCCAGCATTTT.